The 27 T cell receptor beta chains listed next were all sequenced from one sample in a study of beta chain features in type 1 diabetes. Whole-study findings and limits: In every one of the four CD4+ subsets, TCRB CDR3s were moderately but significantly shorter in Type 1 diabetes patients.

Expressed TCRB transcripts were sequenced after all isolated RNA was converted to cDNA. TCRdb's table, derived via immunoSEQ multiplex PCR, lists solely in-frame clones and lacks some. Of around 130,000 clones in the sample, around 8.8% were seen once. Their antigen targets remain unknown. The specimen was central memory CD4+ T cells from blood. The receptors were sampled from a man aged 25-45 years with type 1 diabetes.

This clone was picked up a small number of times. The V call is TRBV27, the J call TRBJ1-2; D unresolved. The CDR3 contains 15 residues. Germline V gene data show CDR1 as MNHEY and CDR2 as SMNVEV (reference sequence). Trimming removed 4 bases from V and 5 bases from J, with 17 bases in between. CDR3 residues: CASSSGLNLQYGYTF. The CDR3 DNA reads TGTGCCAGCAGTTCAGGACTTAACCTCCAGTATGGCTACACCTTC.

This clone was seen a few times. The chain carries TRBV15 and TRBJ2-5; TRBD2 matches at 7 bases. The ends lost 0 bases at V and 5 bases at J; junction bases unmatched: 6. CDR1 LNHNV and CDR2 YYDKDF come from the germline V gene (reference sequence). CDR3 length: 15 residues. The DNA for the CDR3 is TGTGCCACCAGCAGAGATCCGGTGGGGGGGGAGACCCAGTACTTC. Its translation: CATSRDPVGGETQYF.

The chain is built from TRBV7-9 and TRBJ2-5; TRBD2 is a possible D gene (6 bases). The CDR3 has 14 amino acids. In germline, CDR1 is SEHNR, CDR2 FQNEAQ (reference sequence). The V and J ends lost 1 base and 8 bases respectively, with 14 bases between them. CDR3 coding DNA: TGTGCCAGCAGCTTAGTGGCAGTCGCGGGAACCCAGTACTTC. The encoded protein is CASSLVAVAGTQYF. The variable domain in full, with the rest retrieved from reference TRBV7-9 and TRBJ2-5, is DTGVSQNPRHKITKRGQNVTFRCDPISEHNRLYWYRQTLGQGPEFLTYFQNEAQLEKSRLLSDRFSAERPKGSFSTLEIQRTEQGDSAMYLCASSLVAVAGTQYFGPGTRLLVL.

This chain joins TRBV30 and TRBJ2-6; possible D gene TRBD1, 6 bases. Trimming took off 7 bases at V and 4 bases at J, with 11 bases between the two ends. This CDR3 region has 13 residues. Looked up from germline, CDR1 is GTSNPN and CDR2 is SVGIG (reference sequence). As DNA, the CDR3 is TGTGCCTCCGGGACATTCGGGGCCAACGTCCTGACTTTC. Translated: CASGTFGANVLTF.

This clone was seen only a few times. The CDR3 region is CASNADRGGNQPQHF. As DNA, the CDR3 is TGTGCCAGTAACGCGGACAGGGGTGGCAATCAGCCCCAGCATTTT. V and J are TRBV19 and TRBJ1-5, with 9 bases that match TRBD1. The CDR3 runs 15 residues. Germline V CDR1 and CDR2: LNHDA, SQIVND (reference sequence). Trimming took 7 bases from V and 2 from J; bases not matched to a gene: 6.

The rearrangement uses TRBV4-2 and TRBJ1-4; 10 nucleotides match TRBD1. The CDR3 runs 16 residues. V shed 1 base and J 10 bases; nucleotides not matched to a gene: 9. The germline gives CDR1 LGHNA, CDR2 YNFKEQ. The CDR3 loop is CASSQVYRGQGRKLFF. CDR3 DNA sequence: TGTGCCAGCAGCCAAGTATACCGGGGACAGGGGAGAAAACTGTTTTTT.

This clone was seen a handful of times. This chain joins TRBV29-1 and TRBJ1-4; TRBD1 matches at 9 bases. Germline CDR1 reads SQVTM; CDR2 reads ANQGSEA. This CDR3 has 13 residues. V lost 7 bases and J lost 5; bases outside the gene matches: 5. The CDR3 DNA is TGCAGCGCCTGGGACAGGGAGAATGAAAAACTGTTTTTT. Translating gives CSAWDRENEKLFF.

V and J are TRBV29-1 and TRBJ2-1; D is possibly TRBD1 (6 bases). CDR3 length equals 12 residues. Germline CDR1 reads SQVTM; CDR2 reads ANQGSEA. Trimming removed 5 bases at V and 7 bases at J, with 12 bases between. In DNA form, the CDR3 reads TGCAGCGTTCCTACAGGGTCGAATGAGCAGTTCTTC. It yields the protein CSVPTGSNEQFF.

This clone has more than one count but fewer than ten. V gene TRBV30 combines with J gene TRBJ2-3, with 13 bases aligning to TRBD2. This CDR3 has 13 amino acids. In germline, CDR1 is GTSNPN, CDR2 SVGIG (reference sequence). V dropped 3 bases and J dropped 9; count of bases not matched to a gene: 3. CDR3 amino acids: CAWSTSGGATQYF. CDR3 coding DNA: TGTGCCTGGAGCACTAGCGGGGGGGCCACGCAGTATTTT.

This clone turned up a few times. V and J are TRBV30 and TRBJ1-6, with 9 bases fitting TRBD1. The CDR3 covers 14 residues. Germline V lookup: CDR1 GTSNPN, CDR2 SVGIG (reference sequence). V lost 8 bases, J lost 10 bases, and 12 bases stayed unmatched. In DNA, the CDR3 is TGTGCCGCCAACAGGGGGCTGATAGGGTCACCCCTCCACTTT. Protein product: CAANRGLIGSPLHF.

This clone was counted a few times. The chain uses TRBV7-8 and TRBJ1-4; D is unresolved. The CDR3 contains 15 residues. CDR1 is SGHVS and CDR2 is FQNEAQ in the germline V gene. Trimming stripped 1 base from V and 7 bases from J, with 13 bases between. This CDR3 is CASSLGPGGGEKLFF. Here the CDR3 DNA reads TGTGCCAGCAGCTTAGGACCCGGCGGAGGTGAAAAACTGTTTTTT. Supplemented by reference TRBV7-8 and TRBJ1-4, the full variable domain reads GAGVSQSPRYKVAKRGQDVALRCDPISGHVSLFWYQQALGQGPEFLTYFQNEAQLDKSGLPSDRFFAERPEGSVSTLKIQRTQQEDSAVYLCASSLGPGGGEKLFFGSGTQLSVL.

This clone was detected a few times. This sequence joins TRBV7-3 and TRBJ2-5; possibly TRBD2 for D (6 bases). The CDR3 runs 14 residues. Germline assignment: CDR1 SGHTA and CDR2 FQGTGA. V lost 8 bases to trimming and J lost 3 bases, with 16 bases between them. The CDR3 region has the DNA TGTGCCAGCGCCCCTGGGGGGACCAAAGAGACCCAGTACTTC. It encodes CASAPGGTKETQYF.

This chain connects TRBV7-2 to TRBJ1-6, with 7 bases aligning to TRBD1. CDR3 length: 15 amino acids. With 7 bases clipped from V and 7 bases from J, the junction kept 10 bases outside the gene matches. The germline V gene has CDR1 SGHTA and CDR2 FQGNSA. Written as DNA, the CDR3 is TGTGCCAGCAAGACAGGGTGGGGAGAAAATTCACCCCTCCACTTT. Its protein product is CASKTGWGENSPLHF.

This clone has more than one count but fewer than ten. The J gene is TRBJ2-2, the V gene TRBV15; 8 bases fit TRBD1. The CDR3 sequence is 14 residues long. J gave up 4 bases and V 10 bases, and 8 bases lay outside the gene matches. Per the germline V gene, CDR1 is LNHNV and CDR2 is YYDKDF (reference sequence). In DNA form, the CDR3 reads TGTGCCATAAGCAGGGGGCCGGGCACCGGGGAGCTGTTTTTT. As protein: CAISRGPGTGELFF.

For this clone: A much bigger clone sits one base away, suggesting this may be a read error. The CDR3 loop is CASSLGAGAYNEQFF. CDR3 nucleotides: TGTGCCAGCAGCTTAGGAGCGGGAGCCTACAATGAGCAGTTCTTC. V gene TRBV5-4 combines with J gene TRBJ2-1; 8 nucleotides align to TRBD2. The CDR3 length is 15 residues. V was clipped by 2 bases and J by 2 bases; unmatched bases: 3. Looked up from germline, CDR1 is SGHNT and CDR2 is YYREEE (reference sequence).

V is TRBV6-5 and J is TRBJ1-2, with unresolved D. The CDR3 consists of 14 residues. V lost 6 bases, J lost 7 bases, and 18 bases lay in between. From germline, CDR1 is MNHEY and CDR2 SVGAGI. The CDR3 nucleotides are TGTGCCAGCAGATGGGCAGCCTCCGAAGTTGGCTACACCTTC. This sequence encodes CASRWAASEVGYTF.

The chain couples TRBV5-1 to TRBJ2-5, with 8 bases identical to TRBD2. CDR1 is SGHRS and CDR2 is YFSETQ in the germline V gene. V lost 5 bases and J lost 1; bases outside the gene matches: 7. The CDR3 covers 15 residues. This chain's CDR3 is CASSFTGGAQETQYF. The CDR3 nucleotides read TGCGCCAGCAGTTTTACCGGGGGGGCCCAAGAGACCCAGTACTTC. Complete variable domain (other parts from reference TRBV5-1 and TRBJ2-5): KAGVTQTPRYLIKTRGQQVTLSCSPISGHRSVSWYQQTPGQGLQFLFEYFSETQRNKGNFPGRFSGRQFSNSRSEMNVSTLELGDSALYLCASSFTGGAQETQYFGPGTRLLVL.

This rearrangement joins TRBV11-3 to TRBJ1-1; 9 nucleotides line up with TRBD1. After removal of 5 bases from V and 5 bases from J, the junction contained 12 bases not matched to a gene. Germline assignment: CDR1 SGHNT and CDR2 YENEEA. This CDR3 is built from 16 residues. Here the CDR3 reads CASSPGQGEVGTEAFF. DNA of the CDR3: TGTGCCAGCAGCCCGGGACAGGGAGAAGTAGGGACTGAAGCTTTCTTT.

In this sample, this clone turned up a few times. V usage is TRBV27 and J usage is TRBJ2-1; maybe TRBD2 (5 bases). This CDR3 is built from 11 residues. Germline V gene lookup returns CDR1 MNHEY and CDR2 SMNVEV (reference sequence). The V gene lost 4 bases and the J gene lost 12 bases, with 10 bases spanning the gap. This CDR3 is CASSWVGVQFF. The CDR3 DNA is TGTGCCAGCAGTTGGGTGGGAGTGCAGTTCTTC.

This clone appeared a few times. The CDR3 nucleotides are TGTGCCAGCTCCCCAGTTTTCTCCTACGAGCAGTACTTC. Its protein product is CASSPVFSYEQYF. The chain has TRBV28 and TRBJ2-7; D unresolved. Germline V gene sequence: CDR1 MDHEN, CDR2 SYDVKM. The germline V and J ends were trimmed by 8 bases and 0 bases, with 11 bases remaining between them. There are 13 residues in the CDR3.

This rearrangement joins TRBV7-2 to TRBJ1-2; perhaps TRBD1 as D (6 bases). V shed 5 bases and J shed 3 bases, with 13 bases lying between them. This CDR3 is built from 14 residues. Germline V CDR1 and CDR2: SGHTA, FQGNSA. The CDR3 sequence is CASSVGQGYYGYTF. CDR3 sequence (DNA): TGTGCCAGCAGCGTGGGGCAGGGGTACTATGGCTACACCTTC.

CDR3 DNA sequence: TGTGCCAGCACCTCCGGGACAGGGCTTTACAATGAGCAGTTCTTC. This sequence encodes CASTSGTGLYNEQFF. The V gene is TRBV2, the J gene TRBJ2-1, with 9 nucleotides matching TRBD1. The CDR3 is 15 amino acids. The V gene's germline CDR1 is SNHLY and CDR2 FYNNEI. The V and J ends lost 7 bases and 4 bases, in that order; junction bases with no gene match: 8.

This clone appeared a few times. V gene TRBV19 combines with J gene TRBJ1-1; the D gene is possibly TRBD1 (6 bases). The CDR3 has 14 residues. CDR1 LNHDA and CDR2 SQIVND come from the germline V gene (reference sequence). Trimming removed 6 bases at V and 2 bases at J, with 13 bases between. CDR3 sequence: CASRTGRSNTEAFF. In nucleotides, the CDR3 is TGTGCCAGTAGAACAGGGCGAAGTAACACTGAAGCTTTCTTT.

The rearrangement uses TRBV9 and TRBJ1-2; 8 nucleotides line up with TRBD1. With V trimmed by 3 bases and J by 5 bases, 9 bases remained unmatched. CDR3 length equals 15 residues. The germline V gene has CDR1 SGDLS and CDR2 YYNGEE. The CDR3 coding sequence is TGTGCCAGCAGCGAGGGGGGACAGGTGGGGTATGGCTACACCTTC. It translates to CASSEGGQVGYGYTF.

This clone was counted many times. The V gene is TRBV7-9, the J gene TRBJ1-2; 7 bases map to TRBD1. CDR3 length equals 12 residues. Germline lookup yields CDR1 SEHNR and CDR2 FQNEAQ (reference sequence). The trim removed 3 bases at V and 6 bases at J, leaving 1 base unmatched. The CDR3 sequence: CASSFGTDGYTF. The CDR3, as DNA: TGTGCCAGCAGCTTCGGGACAGATGGCTACACCTTC.

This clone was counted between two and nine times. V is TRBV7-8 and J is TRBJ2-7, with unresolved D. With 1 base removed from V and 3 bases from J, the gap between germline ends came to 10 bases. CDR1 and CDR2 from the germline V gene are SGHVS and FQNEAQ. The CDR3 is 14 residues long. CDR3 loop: CASSLGQEYYEQYF. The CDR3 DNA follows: TGTGCCAGCAGCTTAGGCCAGGAATACTACGAGCAGTACTTC.

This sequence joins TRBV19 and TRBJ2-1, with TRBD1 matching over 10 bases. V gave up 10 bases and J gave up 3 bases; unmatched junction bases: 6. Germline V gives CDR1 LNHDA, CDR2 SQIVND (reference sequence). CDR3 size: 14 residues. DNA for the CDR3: TGTGCCACCGCGGGGGACAGGGGCTACAATGAGCAGTTCTTC. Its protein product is CATAGDRGYNEQFF. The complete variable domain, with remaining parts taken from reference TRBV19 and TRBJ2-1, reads DGGITQSPKYLFRKEGQNVTLSCEQNLNHDAMYWYRQDPGQGLRLIYYSQIVNDFQKGDIAEGYSVSREKKESFPLTVTSAQKNPTAFYLCATAGDRGYNEQFFGPGTRLTVL.